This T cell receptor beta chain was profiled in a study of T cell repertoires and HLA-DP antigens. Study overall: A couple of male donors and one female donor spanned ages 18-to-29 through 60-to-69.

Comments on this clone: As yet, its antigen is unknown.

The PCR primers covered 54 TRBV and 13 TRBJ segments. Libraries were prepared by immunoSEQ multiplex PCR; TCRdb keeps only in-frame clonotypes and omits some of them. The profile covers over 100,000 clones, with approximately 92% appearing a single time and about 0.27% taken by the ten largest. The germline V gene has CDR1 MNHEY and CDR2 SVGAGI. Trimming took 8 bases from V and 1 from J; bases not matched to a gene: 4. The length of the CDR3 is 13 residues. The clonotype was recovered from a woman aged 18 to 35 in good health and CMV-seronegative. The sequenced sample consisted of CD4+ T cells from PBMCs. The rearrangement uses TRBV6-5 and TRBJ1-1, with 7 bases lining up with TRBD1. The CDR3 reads CASGRQGNTEAFF. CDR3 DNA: TGTGCCAGCGGTCGACAGGGGAACACTGAAGCTTTCTTT.